This TCR beta chain was recovered during a study of CD8 T cells in ankylosing spondylitis. Study outcomes and limitations: Clones linked to disease, bearing a CD8+ phenotype, were relatively rare in peripheral blood. Previous work reported some of these motif variants in the synovial fluid and blood of reactive arthritis. Made up of fewer than 10 highly homologous variants, a TCR beta motif appeared characteristic of ankylosing spondylitis blood.

In TCRdb, the 5' RACE reads were re-called with MiXCR into one record per CDR3 protein. In the table there are about 150,000 distinct CDR3 sequences, approximately 48% of which are singletons. Regarding this clonotype: Its antigen remains unknown.

The TCR comes from a male donor with ankylosing spondylitis. Sequences were obtained from synovial fluid, either unsorted or a sorted T cell fraction (not recorded which).

CDR3 protein: CASSQARGSGNEQFF. The CDR3 DNA is TGCGCCAGCAGCCAAGCACGGGGGTCGGGGAATGAGCAGTTCTTC. The chain carries TRBV4-1 and TRBJ2-1; D is perhaps TRBD2 (6 bases). Trimming left V 1 base short and J 7 bases short, with 14 bases between. Germline V lookup: CDR1 MGHRA, CDR2 YSYEKL. This CDR3 region has 15 residues.